One sample yielded the 3 T cell receptor beta chains listed below, sequenced in a study of CD8 T cells in ankylosing spondylitis (dated by TCRdb to the late 2010s). Library construction relied on 5' RACE. The sample was run on an Illumina HiSeq 2500. Using fastp at Q25 and MiXCR, TCRdb reprocessed the public reads and kept productive beta chains. Every distinct CDR3 protein forms one entry, paired with its most common genes and DNA. Across this sample there are 220,000 or so distinct CDR3 sequences, with about 16% seen only once. The top ten constitute about 39% of the sample. For these TCRs, the target antigens are not known. Here is what the overall study found, with its caveats: Blood from ankylosing spondylitis patients appeared to be characterized by a TCR beta motif composed of several highly homologous amino acid variants.

Sequencing was carried out using blood, either unsorted or a sorted T cell fraction (not recorded which). These receptor sequences come from a male donor with ankylosing spondylitis.

The V and J genes are TRBV7-9 and TRBJ2-1; D ambiguous. The CDR3 loop spans 13 amino acids. CDR1 is SEHNR, CDR2 FQNEAQ, per germline (reference sequence). The V end was cut by 4 bases, the J end by 5 bases, with 9 bases between. The CDR3 nucleotides read TGTGCCAGCAGCTCGAGCGAGAACAATGAGCAGTTCTTC. It yields the protein CASSSSENNEQFF.

This clonotype was seen a handful of times. The rearrangement links TRBV12-3 or TRBV12-4 to TRBJ2-7; 8 nucleotides line up with TRBD2. The trim removed 3 bases at V and 1 base at J, leaving 5 bases unmatched. CDR3 length equals 15 residues. DNA of the CDR3: TGTGCCAGCAGTTTCAACGGGAGGGCTTCCTACGAGCAGTACTTC. Translating gives CASSFNGRASYEQYF.

This clonotype has more than one count but fewer than ten. The gene calls are TRBV11-2 and TRBJ1-1; D is unclear. Trimming left V 8 bases short and J 1 base short, with 8 bases between. CDR1 SGHAT and CDR2 FQNNGV come from the germline V gene. This CDR3 region has 12 residues. The CDR3 reads CASVAPNTEAFF. The CDR3 DNA reads TGTGCCAGCGTAGCACCGAACACTGAAGCTTTCTTT. Based on the CDR3 plus reference TRBV11-2 and TRBJ1-1, the full variable domain is EAGVAQSPRYKIIEKRQSVAFWCNPISGHATLYWYQQILGQGPKLLIQFQNNGVVDDSQLPKDRFSAERLKGVDSTLKIQPAKLEDSAVYLCASVAPNTEAFFGQGTRLTVV.